A selection of T cell receptor beta chains follows, all from one sample in a study of shared clonotypes between healthy human individuals. Sequenced by immunoSEQ multiplex PCR; TCRdb stores in-frame clones only, minus some. The sample shows under 600,000 clones, approximately 79% of them seen only once. The source material was PBMCs. These TCRs come from a woman aged 35 to 49 in good health. Some clones in this sample may be carry-over from other donors' samples. The CDR3 runs from the conserved cysteine through the conserved F or W. A D gene is named only where the DNA matches it firmly. Size is omitted from some rows. Given values are once, few, many or a class for expanded clones.

v_gene: TRBV19
j_gene: TRBJ1-4
d_gene: NA
abundance: NA
CDR3aa: CASSPVRGTNEKLFF
CDR3nt: TGTGCCAGTAGTCCCGTGCGGGGGACTAATGAAAAACTGTTTTTT

v_gene: TRBV4-1
j_gene: TRBJ2-4
d_gene: NA
abundance: once
CDR3aa: CASSQVGQGPNIQYF
CDR3nt: TGCGCCAGCAGCCAAGTGGGTCAGGGTCCAAACATTCAGTACTTC

v_gene: TRBV7-2
j_gene: TRBJ2-1
d_gene: TRBD2
abundance: NA
CDR3aa: CASSSRLAGLGNEQFF
CDR3nt: TGTGCCAGCAGCTCGAGACTAGCGGGACTAGGGAATGAGCAGTTCTTC

v_gene: TRBV7-8
j_gene: TRBJ2-7
d_gene: NA
abundance: NA
CDR3aa: CASSYGGGNEQYF
CDR3nt: TGTGCCAGCAGCTATGGCGGCGGAAACGAGCAGTACTTC

v_gene: TRBV13
j_gene: TRBJ1-3
d_gene: TRBD1
abundance: few
CDR3aa: CASSLQGGSGNTIYF
CDR3nt: TGTGCCAGCAGCCTACAGGGGGGCTCCGGAAACACCATATATTTT

v_gene: TRBV7-6
j_gene: TRBJ2-7
d_gene: TRBD2
abundance: NA
CDR3aa: CASSPISRASGRVVEQYF
CDR3nt: TGTGCCAGCAGCCCAATCTCCCGGGCTAGCGGGAGAGTAGTCGAGCAGTACTTC

v_gene: TRBV2
j_gene: TRBJ1-6
d_gene: TRBD1
abundance: NA
CDR3aa: CASSDRGLSPLHF
CDR3nt: TGTGCCAGCAGTGACAGGGGGCTTTCACCCCTCCACTTT

v_gene: TRBV25-1
j_gene: TRBJ1-2
d_gene: TRBD1
abundance: NA
CDR3aa: CASRTGYGYTF
CDR3nt: TGTGCCAGCAGGACAGGGTATGGCTACACCTTC

v_gene: TRBV7-2
j_gene: TRBJ2-1
d_gene: NA
abundance: NA
CDR3aa: CASTQRGWPDEQFF
CDR3nt: TGTGCCAGCACCCAAAGAGGGTGGCCCGATGAGCAGTTCTTC

v_gene: TRBV5-1
j_gene: TRBJ2-5
d_gene: NA
abundance: NA
CDR3aa: CASSFEGAGETQYF
CDR3nt: TGCGCCAGCAGCTTCGAAGGGGCGGGGGAGACCCAGTACTTC

v_gene: TRBV11-2
j_gene: TRBJ1-1
d_gene: NA
abundance: NA
CDR3aa: CASSKTVRPEAFF
CDR3nt: TGTGCCAGCAGCAAGACGGTTCGACCTGAAGCTTTCTTT

v_gene: TRBV18
j_gene: TRBJ2-5
d_gene: TRBD1
abundance: NA
CDR3aa: CASSPPRGQGLQETQYF
CDR3nt: TGTGCCAGCTCCCCCCCCCGGGGACAGGGCCTCCAAGAGACCCAGTACTTC

v_gene: TRBV28
j_gene: TRBJ1-4
d_gene: NA
abundance: few
CDR3aa: CASSLSGTEKLFF
CDR3nt: TGTGCCAGCAGTTTATCGGGGACTGAAAAACTGTTTTTT

v_gene: TRBV2
j_gene: TRBJ2-5
d_gene: NA
abundance: NA
CDR3aa: CASSEAREQYF
CDR3nt: TGTGCCAGCAGTGAAGCAAGGGAGCAGTACTTC

v_gene: TRBV7-2
j_gene: TRBJ2-1
d_gene: NA
abundance: NA
CDR3aa: CASSLALEQFF
CDR3nt: TGTGCCAGCAGCTTAGCCCTTGAGCAGTTCTTC

v_gene: TRBV30
j_gene: TRBJ2-2
d_gene: NA
abundance: NA
CDR3aa: CAWSRRGLSRAGELFF
CDR3nt: TGTGCCTGGAGTAGGCGGGGGCTGAGTCGCGCCGGGGAGCTGTTTTTT

v_gene: TRBV6-4
j_gene: TRBJ2-7
d_gene: TRBD1
abundance: NA
CDR3aa: CASSDWDPGQGSSSYEQYF
CDR3nt: TGTGCCAGCAGCGACTGGGATCCGGGACAGGGGTCATCCTCCTACGAGCAGTACTTC

v_gene: TRBV7-6
j_gene: TRBJ2-2
d_gene: NA
abundance: once
CDR3aa: CASSPHWDLRTGELFF
CDR3nt: TGTGCCAGCAGCCCACACTGGGACCTTCGGACCGGGGAGCTGTTTTTT

v_gene: TRBV7-2
j_gene: TRBJ2-3
d_gene: NA
abundance: NA
CDR3aa: CASSFRDSTDTQYF
CDR3nt: TGTGCCAGCAGCTTCCGGGACAGCACAGATACGCAGTATTTT

v_gene: TRBV27
j_gene: TRBJ2-3
d_gene: NA
abundance: NA
CDR3aa: CASSLATSTDTQYF
CDR3nt: TGTGCCAGCAGCTTGGCCACTAGCACAGATACGCAGTATTTT

v_gene: TRBV6-6
j_gene: TRBJ2-1
d_gene: NA
abundance: few
CDR3aa: CATKGVEQFF
CDR3nt: TGTGCCACCAAGGGGGTAGAGCAGTTCTTC

v_gene: TRBV19
j_gene: TRBJ2-3
d_gene: NA
abundance: many
CDR3aa: CASTNTGPSTDTQYF
CDR3nt: TGTGCCAGTACCAACACTGGGCCCAGCACAGATACGCAGTATTTT

v_gene: TRBV19
j_gene: TRBJ2-3
d_gene: TRBD2
abundance: NA
CDR3aa: CASSARSGGHTDTQYF
CDR3nt: TGTGCCAGTAGTGCCCGTAGCGGGGGACACACAGATACGCAGTATTTT

v_gene: TRBV6-6
j_gene: TRBJ1-1
d_gene: TRBD1
abundance: NA
CDR3aa: CASRDAQGRSTEAFF
CDR3nt: TGTGCCAGCAGGGACGCACAGGGGAGGAGTACTGAAGCTTTCTTT

v_gene: TRBV7-3
j_gene: TRBJ2-5
d_gene: NA
abundance: NA
CDR3aa: CASSFSGTLTGETQYF
CDR3nt: TGTGCCAGCAGCTTTTCCGGGACATTAACGGGAGAGACCCAGTACTTC

v_gene: TRBV6-5
j_gene: TRBJ2-1
d_gene: TRBD1
abundance: NA
CDR3aa: CASRRTGGGYNEQFF
CDR3nt: TGTGCCAGCAGGAGGACAGGGGGGGGCTACAATGAGCAGTTCTTC

v_gene: TRBV6-4
j_gene: TRBJ2-3
d_gene: NA
abundance: NA
CDR3aa: CASRRTLADTQYF
CDR3nt: TGTGCCAGCCGGAGGACACTGGCAGATACGCAGTATTTT

v_gene: TRBV7-6
j_gene: TRBJ2-1
d_gene: TRBD2
abundance: few
CDR3aa: CASSSLQTSGNEQFF
CDR3nt: TGTGCCAGCAGCTCACTTCAGACTAGCGGCAATGAGCAGTTCTTC

v_gene: TRBV5-6
j_gene: TRBJ1-4
d_gene: NA
abundance: NA
CDR3aa: CASSLERGDEKLFF
CDR3nt: TGTGCCAGCAGCTTGGAACGGGGGGACGAAAAACTGTTTTTT

v_gene: TRBV19
j_gene: TRBJ2-3
d_gene: NA
abundance: few
CDR3aa: CASSIDVGGQYF
CDR3nt: TGTGCCAGTAGTATAGATGTGGGAGGGCAGTATTTT

v_gene: TRBV9
j_gene: TRBJ2-1
d_gene: TRBD2
abundance: NA
CDR3aa: CASSVFRTSSNEQFF
CDR3nt: TGTGCCAGCAGCGTTTTTCGGACTAGCAGCAATGAGCAGTTCTTC

v_gene: TRBV28
j_gene: TRBJ2-5
d_gene: NA
abundance: NA
CDR3aa: CASSFGGGPQETQYF
CDR3nt: TGTGCCAGCAGTTTTGGGGGAGGTCCCCAAGAGACCCAGTACTTC

v_gene: TRBV10-3
j_gene: TRBJ2-7
d_gene: TRBD1
abundance: NA
CDR3aa: CAISEWTPGQGIGEQYF
CDR3nt: TGTGCCATCAGTGAGTGGACTCCGGGACAGGGGATTGGCGAGCAGTACTTC

v_gene: TRBV4-2
j_gene: TRBJ2-6
d_gene: NA
abundance: medium-sized
CDR3aa: CASSQDLGSGANVLTF
CDR3nt: TGTGCCAGCAGCCAAGATCTAGGGAGCGGGGCCAACGTCCTGACTTTC

v_gene: TRBV9
j_gene: TRBJ2-6
d_gene: NA
abundance: NA
CDR3aa: CASSVGEAGRANVLTF
CDR3nt: TGTGCCAGCAGCGTAGGTGAGGCAGGTAGGGCCAACGTCCTGACTTTC

v_gene: TRBV13
j_gene: TRBJ2-2
d_gene: TRBD2
abundance: NA
CDR3aa: CASSENGRIDRTGELFF
CDR3nt: TGTGCCAGCAGCGAAAACGGGAGGATCGATCGGACCGGGGAGCTGTTTTTT